This record looks at one T cell receptor beta chain sequence and its context. Its antigen specificity is not known. The input lacks base qualities; no much larger clone sits a single base away. Whole blood was collected in K2EDTA tubes by collaborating institutions according to the institutions' own protocols. Collaborator samples were shipped for TCRbeta analysis as frozen whole blood, isolated PBMCs, or DNA extracted from either sample type. CDR1 and CDR2, looked up from the germline V gene, are SGHDN and FVKESK. The CDR3, from cysteine to phenylalanine, totals 13 residues. Only the CDR3 portion is preserved as DNA: 39 bases, with reading frame beginning at the first base. The trim is 1 base for V and 4 bases for J, with a gap of 7 bases between the germline ends. This specimen belongs to a study of blood T cell repertoires in COVID-19 (TCRdb year 2020). As for the study more broadly: Samples covering the acute and convalescent phases of COVID-19 were provided by collaborators in the United States, Italy and Spain. The material from the prospective study consisted of cDNA or gDNA derived from T cells, B-cell-depleted T cells, or PBMCs. Deeply sampled blood TCRbeta repertoires from subjects exposed to, actively infected with, or recovered from COVID-19 were included in the dataset. The repertoires were released in a freely available public database meant as a resource for research on the immune response to SARS-CoV-2. The samples were drawn from the first 160 participants of the ongoing ImmuneRACE study and from some 1,300 subjects provided by 6 global collaborators. Nearly every sample came with metadata listing a de-identified subject ID, COVID-19 status, age in years and sex. Where available, HLA class I and class II types were obtained from metadata supplied by the sample provider rather than from assay-based typing. Findings and caveats that apply to the study as a whole: How much clinical and demographic metadata was included differed by source and by participant, and the metadata was provided uncurated.

TCRbeta CDR3 regions were amplified from genomic DNA using the immunoSEQ Assay, a bias-controlled multiplex PCR. For the original study's pipeline: The number of nucleated cells in each sample was estimated by amplification of reference gene primers within the assay. To quantify the absolute abundance of each unique TCRbeta CDR3 rearrangement, sequence reads were collapsed and filtered. For each sample, productive Simpson clonality was calculated by taking the square root of Simpson's diversity index across productive rearrangements. The table was pulled from immuneACCESS by TCRdb, which kept in-frame rearrangements only. Such tables lose some clones; where checked, under half of the loss comes from unresolved V genes, and the rest has no known cause. V and J calls and clone size are those listed in that table; D and trimming were worked out from the DNA. The sample yields some 31,000 clones; about 90% were counted once. In total, the top ten clones hold around 2.2% of the sample.

The V and J genes are TRBV14 and TRBJ1-1, with the D gene too uncertain to name. The sample was peripheral blood. The TCR comes from a man aged 45 to 65 with active COVID-19. Read as DNA, the sequence is TGTGCCAGCAGCCAAGCTCTTAGCACTGAAGCTTTCTTT. It codes for CASSQALSTEAFF. When the CDR3 is completed using the reference TRBV14 and TRBJ1-1 genes on either side, the full variable domain is EAGVTQFPSHSVIEKGQTVTLRCDPISGHDNLYWYRRVMGKEIKFLLHFVKESKQDESGMPNNRFLAERTGGTYSTLKVQPAELEDSGVYFCASSQALSTEAFFGQGTRLTVV.